This TCR beta chain was identified during a study of PD-1 blockade in classical Hodgkin lymphoma. Time point noted: cycle 4 day 1 (C4D1), after 5 to 7 weeks of nivolumab. Each of the patients experienced relapse following autologous stem cell transplantation, and their brentuximab vedotin exposure differed. Researchers report purifying CD4+ T cells from thawed PBMCs by magnetic negative selection. V lost 0 bases, J lost 3 bases, and 10 bases lay in between. The CDR3 sequence is 15 residues long. CDR1 is SEHNR, CDR2 FQNEAQ, per germline (reference sequence). TCRdb's table, derived via immunoSEQ multiplex PCR, lists solely in-frame clones and lacks some. The table has about 22,000 clones, around 74% seen once; the top ten hold 1% to 1.5%.

The input for sequencing was CD4+ T cells from blood, taken before the fourth cycle of nivolumab. The chain employs TRBV7-9 and TRBJ2-3, with D perhaps TRBD1 or TRBD2 (6 bases each). The receptor's source is a human donor with classical Hodgkin lymphoma. Here the CDR3 DNA reads TGTGCCAGCAGCTTAGCTACAGGGAGGACAGATACGCAGTATTTT. It translates to CASSLATGRTDTQYF.